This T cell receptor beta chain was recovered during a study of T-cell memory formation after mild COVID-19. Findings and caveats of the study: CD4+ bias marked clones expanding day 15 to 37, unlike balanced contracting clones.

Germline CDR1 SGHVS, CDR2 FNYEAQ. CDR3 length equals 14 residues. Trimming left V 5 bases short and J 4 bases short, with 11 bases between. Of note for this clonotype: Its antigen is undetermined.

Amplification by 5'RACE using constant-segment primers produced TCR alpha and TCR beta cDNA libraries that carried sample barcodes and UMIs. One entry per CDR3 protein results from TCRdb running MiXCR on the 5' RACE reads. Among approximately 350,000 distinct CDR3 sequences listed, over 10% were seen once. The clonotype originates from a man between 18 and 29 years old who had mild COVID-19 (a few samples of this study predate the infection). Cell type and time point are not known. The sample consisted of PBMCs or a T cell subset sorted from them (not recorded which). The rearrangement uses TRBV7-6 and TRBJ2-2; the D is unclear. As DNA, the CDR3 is TGTGCCAGCAGCCCCACTTCGGGCACCGGGGAGCTGTTTTTT. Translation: CASSPTSGTGELFF.